A single sample is the source of the 2 T cell receptor beta chains below, sequenced in a study of shared clonotypes between healthy human individuals. Measured with immunoSEQ multiplex PCR; TCRdb has only the in-frame clones, and not every one. In the table there are approximately 2,000,000 clones, 93% of which are singletons. CD8 cells classed as naive were CD45RO-negative and positively selected for CCR7, excluding terminally differentiated effector memory CD45RA+ cells. The sequencing sample was made of naive CD8+ T cells from PBMCs. Every receptor here comes from a man younger than 30 in good health. Some clones in this sample may be carry-over from other donors' samples.

The chain combines TRBV5-1 with TRBJ2-7; D possibly corresponds to TRBD1 (6 bases). The CDR3 extends over 15 amino acids. Germline CDR1 and CDR2: SGHRS and YFSETQ. Trimming shortened V by 5 bases and J by 1 base, and 16 bases separated the two germline ends. CDR3 amino acids: CASSNLNRVSYEQYF. The CDR3 region has the DNA TGCGCCAGCAGTAACCTCAACAGGGTATCCTACGAGCAGTACTTC. The complete variable domain, with remaining parts taken from reference TRBV5-1 and TRBJ2-7, reads KAGVTQTPRYLIKTRGQQVTLSCSPISGHRSVSWYQQTPGQGLQFLFEYFSETQRNKGNFPGRFSGRQFSNSRSEMNVSTLELGDSALYLCASSNLNRVSYEQYFGPGTRLTVT.

CDR3 residues: CASSPDPKAQETQYF. CDR3 nucleotide sequence: TGTGCCAGCAGTCCCGATCCCAAGGCCCAAGAGACCCAGTACTTC. The V call is TRBV27, the J call TRBJ2-5; D remains unclear. CDR1 is MNHEY and CDR2 is SMNVEV in the germline V gene (reference sequence). The CDR3 length is 15 residues. V shed 5 bases and J shed 1 base, with 14 bases lying between them.